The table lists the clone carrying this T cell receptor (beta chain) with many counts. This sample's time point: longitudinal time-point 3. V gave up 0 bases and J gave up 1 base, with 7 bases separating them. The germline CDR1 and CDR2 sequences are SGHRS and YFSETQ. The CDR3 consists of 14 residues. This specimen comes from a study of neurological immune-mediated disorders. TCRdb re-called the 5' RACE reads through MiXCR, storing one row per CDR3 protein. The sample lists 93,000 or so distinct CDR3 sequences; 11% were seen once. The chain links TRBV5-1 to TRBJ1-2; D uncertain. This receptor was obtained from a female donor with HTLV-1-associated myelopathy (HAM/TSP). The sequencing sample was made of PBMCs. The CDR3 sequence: CASSLESVNYGYTF. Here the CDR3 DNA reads TGCGCCAGCAGCTTGGAGTCAGTTAACTATGGCTACACCTTC.